This TCR beta chain was documented in a study of T cell repertoires in cytomegalovirus infection (dated by TCRdb to between 2018 and 2021). In terms of the full investigation: Donor HLA type was relevant to the analysis, because carriage of CMV infection together with the matching HLA type was indicated by public TCR beta signatures.

This clonotype was observed a handful of times. What this receptor recognizes is not known. No much larger clone is present one base from it, and per-base qualities are unavailable. Instrument used: Illumina HiSeq 1500. TCRdb handled the public reads itself, with Q25 trimming in fastp and clone calling in MiXCR, and kept productive beta chains. Every distinct CDR3 protein forms one entry, paired with its most common genes and DNA. The sample table holds 97,000 or so distinct CDR3 sequences, of which more than 15% were seen once. Of the sample, 8% is held by the ten largest clones. General study outcomes and caveats: Carriers of CMV infection plus the relevant HLA type were discriminated by the cumulative frequency of public TCR beta family members in the study cohort and in an independent approximately 340-donor cohort. The ex vivo response was dominated by HLA-C-restricted CMV-specific TCR beta clonotypes, which also provided the single most frequent clonotype in two of eight donors.

The germline V gene provides CDR1 SGHVS and CDR2 FQNEAQ. Trimming at the junction amounts to 1 base on V and 5 bases on J, and the germline ends lie 8 bases apart. The CDR3 sequence holds 13 residues, the cysteine and phenylalanine included. The retained sequence is limited to the CDR3, 39 bases, with the frame set at the first base. The chain is encoded by TRBV7-8 joined to TRBJ2-5; tentative D gene TRBD2, with 6 bases matching. Specimen: PBMCs. The receptor was derived from a human donor in good health (CMV status not recorded). Some clones in this sample may be carry-over from other donors' samples. The encoded CDR3 is CASSLGDSETQYF. The nucleotides read TGTGCCAGCAGCTTAGGGGACTCTGAGACCCAGTACTTC. The CDR3 plus the reference TRBV7-8 and TRBJ2-5 genes for the other parts give the full variable domain: GAGVSQSPRYKVAKRGQDVALRCDPISGHVSLFWYQQALGQGPEFLTYFQNEAQLDKSGLPSDRFFAERPEGSVSTLKIQRTQQEDSAVYLCASSLGDSETQYFGPGTRLLVL.